Presented here are 4 T cell receptor beta chains from one specimen sequenced in a study of blood T cell repertoires in COVID-19. Assay used: immunoSEQ multiplex PCR; TCRdb lists only in-frame clones, some missing. Among 95,000 to 110,000 clones listed, roughly four fifths were seen once. The sample was peripheral blood. The receptors were gathered from a man aged 55 to 69 with acute or convalescent COVID-19.

This clone was counted between two and nine times. The rearrangement uses TRBV5-6 and TRBJ1-1; D call uncertain. The V gene lost 0 bases and the J gene lost 9 bases, with 12 bases spanning the gap. The germline CDR1 and CDR2 sequences are SGHDT and YYEEEE. This CDR3 has 13 residues. CDR3 sequence reads: CASSLGAPHKAFF. For the CDR3, the DNA is TGTGCCAGCAGCTTGGGAGCGCCCCATAAAGCTTTCTTT.

The rearrangement links TRBV15 to TRBJ2-5, with D tentatively TRBD1 (6 bases). Germline V gene data show CDR1 as LNHNV and CDR2 as YYDKDF (reference sequence). CDR3 length: 13 residues. Trimming removed 0 bases at V and 4 bases at J, with 6 bases between. CDR3 sequence (DNA): TGTGCCACCAGCAGAGAACAGGGAGAGACCCAGTACTTC. As protein: CATSREQGETQYF.

This chain connects TRBV30 to TRBJ1-6; D possibly corresponds to TRBD1 (5 bases). CDR1 is GTSNPN and CDR2 is SVGIG in the germline V gene (reference sequence). V lost 2 bases, J lost 0 bases, and 14 bases lay in between. This CDR3 is 17 amino acids long. The CDR3 DNA is TGTGCCTGGAGTCTCGGACACTCGAGCTCCTATAATTCACCCCTCCACTTT. It translates to CAWSLGHSSSYNSPLHF.

This clone appeared once. The chain uses TRBV3-1 (or the pseudogene TRBV3-2) and TRBJ1-5; D not certain. CDR1 and CDR2 (germline): LGHDT, YNNKEL (reference sequence). The CDR3 loop spans 15 amino acids. The V gene lost 3 bases and the J gene lost 7 bases, with 16 bases spanning the gap. The CDR3 region has the DNA TGTGCCAGCAGCCATTCTGGTGGACTCAGGCAGCCCCAGCATTTT. Encoded protein: CASSHSGGLRQPQHF.